This TCR beta chain was recorded in a study of human T cells and chemical hapten exposure. TCRdb used MiXCR to reprocess the RACE reads, holding one entry per CDR3 protein. The repertoire holds tens of thousands of distinct CDR3 sequences, with roughly 12% as singletons. This clonotype was counted ten times or more. V lost 4 bases and J 7 bases, leaving 13 bases between the germline ends. The CDR3 extends over 13 amino acids. Germline values: CDR1 MNHEY, CDR2 SMNVEV (reference sequence). Time point reported: pre-sensitization, week 0. The treatment here: therapeutic diphenylcyclopropenone sensitization with weekly scalp DPC.

The rearrangement links TRBV27 to TRBJ1-2, with D perhaps TRBD1 (6 bases). The specimen comprised whole blood, sampled in connection with sensitization to the hapten diphenylcyclopropenone (DPC). The sequence was obtained from a woman aged 40 to 55 with alopecia areata. Some clones in this sample may be carry-over from other donors' samples. This CDR3 reads CASSYGGLGGYTF. DNA of the CDR3: TGTGCCAGCAGTTACGGGGGGCTGGGTGGCTACACCTTC.